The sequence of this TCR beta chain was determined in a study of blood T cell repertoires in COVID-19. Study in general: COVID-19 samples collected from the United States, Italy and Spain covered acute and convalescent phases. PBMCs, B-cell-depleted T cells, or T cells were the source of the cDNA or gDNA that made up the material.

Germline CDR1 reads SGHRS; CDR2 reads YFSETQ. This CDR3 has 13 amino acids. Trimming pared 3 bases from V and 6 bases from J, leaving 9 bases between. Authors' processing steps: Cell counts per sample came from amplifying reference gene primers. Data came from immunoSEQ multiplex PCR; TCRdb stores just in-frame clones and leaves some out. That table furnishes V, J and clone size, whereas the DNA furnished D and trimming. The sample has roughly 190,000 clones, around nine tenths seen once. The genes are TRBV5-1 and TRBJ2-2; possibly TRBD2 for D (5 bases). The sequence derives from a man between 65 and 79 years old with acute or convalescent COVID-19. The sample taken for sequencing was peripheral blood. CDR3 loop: CASSSRVAGELFF. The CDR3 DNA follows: TGCGCCAGCAGCTCGAGGGTCGCCGGGGAGCTGTTTTTT.